The T cell receptor (beta chain) under discussion was sequenced for a study of blood T cell repertoires in COVID-19. Overall study: Samples representing acute and convalescent COVID-19 were sourced from the United States, Italy and Spain. Sample material is recorded as cDNA or gDNA derived from T cells, B-cell-depleted T cells, or PBMCs.

V lost 6 bases and J lost 3, with 8 bases in between. This CDR3 contains 12 residues. Germline CDR1 MNHEY, CDR2 SVGAGI. Authors' processing steps: Researchers report that nucleated cell counts were estimated from reference gene primer amplification. Clones were read by immunoSEQ multiplex PCR, and TCRdb kept only the in-frame ones, dropping some. V, J and clone size are those of that table, while D and trimming were read from the DNA. The profile covers over 150,000 clones, with more than 85% appearing a single time and 2% to 3% taken by the ten largest. Followed longitudinally, the Seattle patients had been enrolled during active infection.

This sequence originates from a woman older than 75 with COVID-19, enrolled during active disease. The chain combines TRBV6-5 with TRBJ1-1; weak D call: TRBD1 (5 bases). Sequencing was performed on peripheral blood. CDR3 sequence: CASSPGYTEAFF. Written as DNA, the CDR3 is TGTGCCAGCAGCCCAGGGTACACTGAAGCTTTCTTT.